This T cell receptor beta chain was documented in a study of blood T cell repertoires in COVID-19. Study summary: Sites in the United States, Italy and Spain provided acute and convalescent COVID-19 samples.

Generated by immunoSEQ multiplex PCR, the TCRdb table keeps only in-frame clones and is missing some. This repertoire shows roughly 280,000 clones, 75% to 90% found once; its top ten account for roughly 1.9%. This TCR was sampled from a man aged 30-40 years with active or convalescent COVID-19. Material for sequencing was peripheral blood.

The CDR3 bases are TGCGCCAGCAGCACAGGGGAAGGAACTGGAAACACCATATATTTT. Translating it yields CASSTGEGTGNTIYF. This chain connects TRBV5-1 to TRBJ1-3; 7 nucleotides line up with TRBD1. This CDR3 is 15 amino acids long. The germline gives CDR1 SGHRS, CDR2 YFSETQ. V shed 4 bases, J shed 2 bases, and the junction held 6 bases outside the gene matches.